This T cell receptor beta chain was recorded in a study of response to subunit inactivated influenza vaccine. General observations from the study: The authors offered the suggestion that each seasonal influenza vaccination recruits few new T cells.

The CDR3 runs to 13 residues. The germline CDR1 and CDR2 sequences are SGHDT and YYEEEE. V was cut by 0 bases and J by 2 bases, with 6 bases left in between. Each CDR3 protein is one row after TCRdb ran MiXCR on the RT-PCR reads. The table has more than 200,000 distinct CDR3 sequences, 10% to 15% seen once; the top ten hold about 8%. The sample holds a few counts of this clonotype. Antigen unknown. The receptor's source is a man in his forties or fifties who received an inactivated influenza vaccine. The sample consisted of non-naive T cells sorted from PBMCs, taken around 15 days before vaccination. J is TRBJ2-7 and V is TRBV5-6; D gene unclear. In nucleotides, the CDR3 is TGTGCCAGCAGCTTGGACAGCCCCTACGAGCAGTACTTC. This translates into CASSLDSPYEQYF. Filled out from reference TRBV5-6 and TRBJ2-7, the complete variable domain reads DAGVTQSPTHLIKTRGQQVTLRCSPKSGHDTVSWYQQALGQGPQFIFQYYEEEERQRGNFPDRFSGHQFPNYSSELNVNALLLGDSALYLCASSLDSPYEQYFGPGTRLTVT.